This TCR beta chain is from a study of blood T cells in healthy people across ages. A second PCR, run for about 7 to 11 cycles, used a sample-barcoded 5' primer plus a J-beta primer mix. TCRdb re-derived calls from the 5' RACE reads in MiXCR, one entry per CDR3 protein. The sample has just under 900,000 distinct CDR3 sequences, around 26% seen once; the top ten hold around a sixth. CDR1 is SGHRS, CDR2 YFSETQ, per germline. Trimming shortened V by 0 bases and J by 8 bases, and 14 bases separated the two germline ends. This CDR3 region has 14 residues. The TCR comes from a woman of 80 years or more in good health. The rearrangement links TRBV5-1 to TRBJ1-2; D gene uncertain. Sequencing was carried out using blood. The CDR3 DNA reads TGCGCCAGCAGCTTGGAGGTACCGGGTACGGGCTACACCTTC. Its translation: CASSLEVPGTGYTF.